Listed below are T cell receptor beta chains from one sample, sequenced in a study of blood T cell repertoires in COVID-19. This table comes from immunoSEQ multiplex PCR, and its TCRdb copy is limited to in-frame clones, with some not included. This sample carries approximately 280,000 clones, 80% to 90% of them seen once, and the ten largest clones take about 4.6%. The sample comprised peripheral blood. The receptors originated from a man in his forties with acute or convalescent COVID-19. Both conserved end residues are part of each CDR3. D genes are given only for firm matches.

NA	TRBV19	TRBJ2-6	CASSIDHGRAGANVLTF
NA	TRBV12-3/TRBV12-4	TRBJ2-2	CASSASSTGELFF
TRBD2	TRBV29-1	TRBJ2-2	CSVEVGRGASTGELFF
TRBD1	TRBV6-5	TRBJ1-1	CASAIRDSIEAFF
NA	TRBV5-1	TRBJ1-1	CASSFGGLDSMNTEAFF
NA	TRBV19	TRBJ1-4	CASSSTDSNEKLFF
TRBD1	TRBV30	TRBJ1-4	CAWSGMTGGGEKLFF
TRBD1	TRBV2	TRBJ1-1	CASTGTGGRSEAFF
TRBD2	TRBV6-5	TRBJ2-1	CASSSPREGTDEQFF
NA	TRBV7-6	TRBJ2-3	CASSLGGADTQYF
NA	TRBV7-2	TRBJ2-3	CASSPQAGAGDTQYF
NA	TRBV2	TRBJ2-1	CASGLFNEQFF
TRBD2	TRBV18	TRBJ2-2	CASSRPGRAGTGELFF
NA	TRBV18	TRBJ2-7	CASSPPSSREQYF
TRBD2	TRBV7-9	TRBJ2-1	CASSPTSGGLNEQFF
NA	TRBV2	TRBJ1-3	CASSVGGVSGNTIYF
TRBD2	TRBV19	TRBJ2-7	CASSKSAGYRDEQYF
NA	TRBV5-1	TRBJ1-1	CASSFRGVENTEAFF
NA	TRBV19	TRBJ2-3	CASSSEGGPTGDTQYF
NA	TRBV5-6	TRBJ2-7	CASSQGTYEQYF
NA	TRBV2	TRBJ2-3	CASSSQTDTQYF
TRBD1	TRBV19	TRBJ2-6	CASSFDRGSSGANVLTF
NA	TRBV5-1	TRBJ2-6	CASSLGTFSLANVLTF
NA	TRBV2	TRBJ1-4	CASSPVGGAGEKLFF
NA	TRBV29-1	TRBJ1-1	CSARDILNTEAFF
NA	TRBV5-1	TRBJ1-1	CASSLMGAGTEAFF
NA	TRBV2	TRBJ1-3	CASSAVLSGNTIYF
TRBD1	TRBV23-1	TRBJ1-4	CASKPEGQASNEKLFF
NA	TRBV4-2	TRBJ1-6	CASSHPRDPNSPLHF
NA	TRBV11-2	TRBJ2-2	CASSLTGYTGELFF
TRBD2	TRBV6-5	TRBJ2-2	CASNREGAGELFF
TRBD1	TRBV15	TRBJ1-1	CATTGTGGVQTEAFF
NA	TRBV3-1/TRBV3-2	TRBJ2-7	CASSHTGSNEQYF
NA	TRBV3-1/TRBV3-2	TRBJ1-2	CASSQSSGYTF